This T cell receptor (beta chain) is drawn from a study of blood T cell repertoires in COVID-19. Study as a whole: COVID-19 samples from acute and convalescent phases originated in the United States, Italy and Spain. Nucleic acid was either cDNA or gDNA, and it came from T cells, B-cell-depleted T cells, or PBMCs.

Seattle researchers signed up patients amid active infection and tracked them longitudinally. In the source study's methods: How many nucleated cells were present was estimated from reference gene primer amplification. Data came from immunoSEQ multiplex PCR; TCRdb stores just in-frame clones and leaves some out. D and trimming were read from the DNA, whereas the V and J calls and clone size are those reported in that table. The repertoire holds hundreds of thousands of clones, with roughly 90% as singletons. This TCR was recovered from a woman aged 30 to 39 with COVID-19, enrolled during active disease. Sequencing was carried out using peripheral blood.

The CDR3 loop is CASSPGQHTDTQYF. DNA of the CDR3: TGTGCCAGCAGCCCGGGACAGCACACAGATACGCAGTATTTT. V usage is TRBV5-5 and J usage is TRBJ2-3; TRBD1 matches at 7 bases. Germline lookup yields CDR1 SGHKS and CDR2 YYEKEE (reference sequence). V trimming: 4 bases; J trimming: 2 bases; junction bases outside the gene matches: 4. This CDR3 is built from 14 residues.